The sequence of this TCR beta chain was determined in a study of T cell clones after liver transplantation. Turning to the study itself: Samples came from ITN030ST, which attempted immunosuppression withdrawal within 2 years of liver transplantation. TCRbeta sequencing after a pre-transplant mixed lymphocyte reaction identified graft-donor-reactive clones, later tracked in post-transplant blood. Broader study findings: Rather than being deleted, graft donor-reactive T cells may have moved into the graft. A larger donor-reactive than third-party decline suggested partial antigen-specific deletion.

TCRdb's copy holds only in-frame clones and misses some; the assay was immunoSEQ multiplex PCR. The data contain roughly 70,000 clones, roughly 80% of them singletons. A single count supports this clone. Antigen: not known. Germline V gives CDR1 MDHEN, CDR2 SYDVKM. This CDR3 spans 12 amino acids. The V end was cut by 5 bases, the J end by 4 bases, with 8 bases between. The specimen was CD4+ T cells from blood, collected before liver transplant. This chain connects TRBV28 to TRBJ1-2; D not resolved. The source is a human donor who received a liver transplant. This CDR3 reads CASSPDTYGYTF. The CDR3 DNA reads TGTGCCAGCAGTCCTGACACCTATGGCTACACCTTC.